One TCR beta chain is described in this entry. Its antigen is currently unknown. Ligated cDNA underwent four rounds of PCR with nested alpha and beta constant region primers and SP2. For blood and skin samples, reverse transcription used TCR alpha and beta constant primers. One entry per CDR3 protein, called by TCRdb with MiXCR from the 5' RACE reads. The data hold about 62,000 distinct CDR3 sequences, with 6% to 8.5% observed a single time. The record originates from a study of naive and memory T cell subsets. The library had UMIs added by 3' ligation of an oligonucleotide to TCR cDNA. RNA was extracted from less than 3 ml of whole blood of healthy adults. Findings of the study overall: Potentially, T cell activation and differentiation skew this RNA-based measurement.

CDR3 length: 13 residues. Germline trimming cut 6 bases from V and 3 bases from J; bases unmatched to any gene: 4. The receptor was isolated from a female donor in good health. The rearrangement links TRBV12-3 or TRBV12-4 to TRBJ1-1; 7 bases are shared with TRBD1. As DNA, the CDR3 is TGTGCCAGCAGCCTGGGACAGCACACTGAAGCTTTCTTT. Residues: CASSLGQHTEAFF.